The clone carrying this T cell receptor beta chain appeared many times. This sample is part of a study of early T cells in non-severe SARS-CoV-2 infection. In the study overall: The input, bulk RNA from unsorted whole blood, was sequenced, and chains were unpaired.

TCRdb re-called the 5' RACE reads with MiXCR, one entry per CDR3 protein. The sample yields over 30,000 distinct CDR3 sequences, roughly 7.1% seen once. Here the sequenced sample was whole blood, taken at baseline. This clonotype was sampled from an adult who was a healthcare worker with PCR-confirmed SARS-CoV-2 infection or an uninfected control (not recorded which).

The CDR3 bases are TGCGCCAGCAGCTTCCTACCTACTCGTAAGAGGTCTAGCACAGATACGCAGTATTTT. This sequence encodes CASSFLPTRKRSSTDTQYF. The chain combines TRBV5-1 with TRBJ2-3; no clear D gene. V lost 2 bases and J lost 0, with 22 bases in between. This CDR3 is 19 amino acids long. CDR1 SGHRS and CDR2 YFSETQ come from the germline V gene. The full variable domain, in which reference TRBV5-1 and TRBJ2-3 provide the parts outside the CDR3, is KAGVTQTPRYLIKTRGQQVTLSCSPISGHRSVSWYQQTPGQGLQFLFEYFSETQRNKGNFPGRFSGRQFSNSRSEMNVSTLELGDSALYLCASSFLPTRKRSSTDTQYFGPGTRLTVL.